Given below is one TCR beta chain in context. V shed 6 bases and J 7 bases; nucleotides not matched to a gene: 9. This CDR3 is built from 15 residues. In germline, CDR1 is SNHLY, CDR2 FYNNEI. These data are taken from a study of blood T cell repertoires in COVID-19. Study background: Some COVID-19 samples were acute and others convalescent; all came from the United States, Italy and Spain. The analysed material was cDNA or gDNA that came from T cells, B-cell-depleted T cells, or PBMCs.

In the authors' workflow: Amplification from reference gene primers served as the basis for estimated nucleated cell counts. This table comes from immunoSEQ multiplex PCR, and its TCRdb copy is limited to in-frame clones, with some not included. The V and J calls and clone size were taken over from that table, and D and trimming were inferred from the DNA. The sample lists roughly 110,000 clones, around nine tenths seen once, with around 4.5% in the top ten. The TCR comes from a man in his forties with acute or convalescent COVID-19. Specimen: peripheral blood. The gene calls are TRBV2 and TRBJ1-6; 7 bases align to TRBD1. CDR3 loop: CASRGPQGINSPLHF. The CDR3 coding sequence is TGTGCCAGCAGGGGTCCACAGGGGATAAATTCACCCCTCCACTTT.